The clone carrying this T cell receptor beta chain was detected a few times. Antigen unknown. This record belongs to a study of molecular identifiers for immune sequencing clone quantification. Study at large: RNA from around 20,000 or 100,000 naive CD8 cells was split five ways in replicates, with four sequenced. General study findings and limits: Sizes of highly expanded clones could be underestimated through identical TCRs sharing a barcode.

CDR3 length: 15 residues. The V end lost 0 bases, the J end lost 9 bases, and 12 bases lay between the germline ends. Germline loops: CDR1 LGHDT, CDR2 YNNKEL (reference sequence). With listed TCR primers and previously described methods, bulk TCR libraries were prepared. TCRdb passed the PCR reads through MiXCR, listing each CDR3 protein once. The repertoire consists of over 600,000 distinct CDR3 sequences, with about 20% occurring once and the leading ten covering roughly 0.85%. The chain links TRBV3-1 to TRBJ1-6, with D hard to call. This receptor was identified in a human donor in good health. Some libraries in this study had Jurkat cell RNA spiked in. The sample comprised naive CD8+ T cells from blood, with Jurkat cell RNA spiked in. Specified subset: FACS-sorted CD8+CD4-CCR7+CD45RA+ naive T cells. The CDR3 region has the DNA TGTGCCAGCAGCCAAGATCTCGGGGTCGGTTCACCCCTCCACTTT. It encodes CASSQDLGVGSPLHF.